This T cell receptor beta chain was sequenced in a study of technical replicates of blood from several donors. CDR1 SGHAT and CDR2 FQNNGV come from the germline V gene. The CDR3 covers 15 residues. With 4 bases clipped from V and 4 bases from J, the junction kept 8 bases outside the gene matches. Profiled with immunoSEQ multiplex PCR; TCRdb holds only in-frame clones, not every one. Here the sample spans around 100,000 clones, roughly 95% being singletons. The material sequenced was T cells isolated from PBMCs. V and J are TRBV11-2 and TRBJ1-2; the match to TRBD1 covers 8 bases. This sequence originates from a human donor in good health. Written as DNA, the CDR3 is TGTGCCAGCAGCTCAATCAGGGGGCGGGTCTATGGCTACACCTTC. Translated, it gives CASSSIRGRVYGYTF. Variable domain in full (rest from reference TRBV11-2 and TRBJ1-2): EAGVAQSPRYKIIEKRQSVAFWCNPISGHATLYWYQQILGQGPKLLIQFQNNGVVDDSQLPKDRFSAERLKGVDSTLKIQPAKLEDSAVYLCASSSIRGRVYGYTFGSGTRLTVV.